The next 10 T cell receptor beta chains were all read from a single sample in a study of cytomegalovirus exposure and HLA in healthy donors (dated by TCRdb to between 2016 and 2019). The method behind the library was the immunoSEQ multiplex PCR assay. Imported from immuneACCESS, the table was reduced by TCRdb to in-frame sequences with V and J called. These copies leave out some clones; in studies compared against another copy, an unresolved V gene accounts for under half, and the cause of the remainder is not known. The sample yields 100,000 or so clones; about 95% were counted once. 0.89% of the sample lies in the top ten. The sequencing input was PBMCs. Receptors originate from a woman in her late teens or twenties in good health and CMV-seronegative.

CDR3 nucleotides: TGTGCCAGCAGTCAACAGGGCAATGAGCAGTTCTTC. Protein: CASSQQGNEQFF. This rearrangement joins TRBV27 to TRBJ2-1; possible D gene TRBD1, 6 bases. CDR1 and CDR2 (germline): MNHEY, SMNVEV (reference sequence). V dropped 5 bases and J dropped 6 bases, with 8 bases sitting between them. The CDR3 contains 12 residues.

V and J are TRBV2 and TRBJ2-3, with no clear D. Germline loops: CDR1 SNHLY, CDR2 FYNNEI. This CDR3 spans 15 amino acids. Trimming left V 10 bases short and J 2 bases short, with 19 bases between. CDR3 DNA: TGTGCCACCAAAAAAGAGTCCAGCGACACAGATACGCAGTATTTT. This gives the protein CATKKESSDTDTQYF.

The chain links TRBV19 to TRBJ2-7; D is possibly TRBD2 (5 bases). CDR1 and CDR2 (germline): LNHDA, SQIVND (reference sequence). V lost 0 bases and J lost 1, with 7 bases in between. The CDR3 is 14 amino acids. The CDR3 spells CASSIEADSYEQYF. The CDR3 nucleotides read TGTGCCAGTAGTATAGAAGCGGATTCCTACGAGCAGTACTTC.

As concerns this clone: At the DNA level, this CDR3 is encoded by other sequences in the same sample as well. V and J are TRBV28 and TRBJ2-1; 8 bases line up with TRBD2. The germline CDR1 and CDR2 sequences are MDHEN and SYDVKM. Trimming cost V 5 bases and J 1 base; bases outside gene matches: 1. This CDR3 has 14 residues. This CDR3 reads CASSSGSSYNEQFF. The CDR3 nucleotides are TGTGCCAGCAGTAGCGGGAGTTCCTACAATGAGCAGTTCTTC.

The CDR3 sequence is CASTELAGDYNEQFF. DNA for the CDR3: TGTGCCAGCACCGAACTAGCGGGGGACTACAATGAGCAGTTCTTC. The chain links TRBV6-6 to TRBJ2-1; 11 bases fit TRBD2. V lost 7 bases, J lost 3 bases, and 5 bases stayed unmatched. In germline, CDR1 is MNHNY, CDR2 SVGAGI (reference sequence). This CDR3 has 15 amino acids.

This clone was seen a handful of times. The V gene is TRBV9, the J gene TRBJ1-6; 7 bases agree with TRBD1. Per germline, CDR1 SGDLS and CDR2 YYNGEE. The V gene end was trimmed by 0 bases and the J gene end by 0 bases; junction bases not matched to a gene: 3. The CDR3 consists of 17 residues. The CDR3 sequence: CASSVGTGYSYNSPLHF. The CDR3 DNA is TGTGCCAGCAGCGTAGGGACAGGCTACTCCTATAATTCACCCCTCCACTTT.

The chain combines TRBV12-5 with TRBJ1-3; D ambiguous. V was pared by 7 bases and J by 4 bases, with 14 bases between. CDR3 length: 14 residues. CDR1 and CDR2 from the germline V gene are LGHNT and FRNRAP. CDR3 sequence reads: CASAIPGVGNTIYF. Written as DNA, the CDR3 is TGTGCTAGTGCCATCCCCGGGGTGGGAAACACCATATATTTT.

This chain connects TRBV11-3 to TRBJ2-3; D remains ambiguous. V was cut by 3 bases and J by 0 bases, with 13 bases left in between. This CDR3 has 16 residues. The germline CDR1 and CDR2 sequences are SGHNT and YENEEA. CDR3 loop: CASSFPLRGSTDTQYF. CDR3 in DNA: TGTGCCAGCAGCTTCCCTTTGCGAGGAAGCACAGATACGCAGTATTTT.

This chain uses TRBV7-8 with TRBJ2-3; the D gene is possibly TRBD2 (5 bases). V was shortened by 5 bases and J by 3 bases, with 24 bases between the two germline ends. The length of the CDR3 is 18 residues. The V gene's germline CDR1 is SGHVS and CDR2 FQNEAQ. This chain's CDR3 is CASSTTSRPLGVTDTQYF. The DNA of the CDR3 is TGTGCCAGCAGCACTACCTCAAGACCCCTCGGGGTTACAGATACGCAGTATTTT.

The chain joins TRBV18 to TRBJ1-2, with 7 bases fitting TRBD1. From germline, CDR1 is KGHSH and CDR2 LQKENI. The trim removed 3 bases at V and 6 bases at J, leaving 1 base unmatched. The CDR3 runs to 12 residues. The CDR3 bases are TGTGCCAGCTCACCCCAGGGGGATGGCTACACCTTC. This translates into CASSPQGDGYTF.